Listed below are T cell receptor beta chains from one sample, sequenced in a study of CD8 T cells in Susac syndrome. TCRdb itself ran the immunoSEQ multiplex PCR reads through MiXCR, one entry per CDR3 protein. The sample lists some 110,000 distinct CDR3 sequences, more than 85% occurring once. The source material was CD4+ T cells from PBMCs. The receptors derive from a human donor with multiple sclerosis. The CDR3 runs from the conserved cysteine through the conserved F or W. Fields, in order: J gene, D gene, clone size, V gene, CDR3 DNA, CDR3 protein. A D gene is named only where the DNA matches it firmly. Rows may omit the clone size; those that give it use once, few, many or a size class.

j_gene: TRBJ2-5; d_gene: TRBD1; abundance: .; v_gene: TRBV19; CDR3nt: TGTGCCAGTAGTCCCGACAGGGGGCACCAAGAGACCCAGTACTTC; CDR3aa: CASSPDRGHQETQYF
j_gene: TRBJ1-2; d_gene: TRBD1; abundance: .; v_gene: TRBV28; CDR3nt: TGTGCCAGCAGTTCCGCCGGGACAGGGGGCACTGGCTACACCTTC; CDR3aa: CASSSAGTGGTGYTF
j_gene: TRBJ1-2; d_gene: TRBD1; abundance: .; v_gene: TRBV7-9; CDR3nt: TGTGCCAGCAGCTGGGGACAGCCGAGCGGGATGGACTATGGCTACACCTTC; CDR3aa: CASSWGQPSGMDYGYTF
j_gene: TRBJ2-6; d_gene: .; abundance: .; v_gene: TRBV19; CDR3nt: TGTGCCAGTAGTATCGGAGGAGCGGATTCTGGGGCCAACGTCCTGACTTTC; CDR3aa: CASSIGGADSGANVLTF
j_gene: TRBJ1-2; d_gene: .; abundance: .; v_gene: TRBV25-1; CDR3nt: TGTGCCAGCAGTGAACCGGGGGCAGGGCGGGATCGCGGCTACACCTTC; CDR3aa: CASSEPGAGRDRGYTF
j_gene: TRBJ2-7; d_gene: .; abundance: .; v_gene: TRBV12-3/TRBV12-4; CDR3nt: TGTGCCAGCACCTCATGGGGGAGTGGCGAGCAGTACTTC; CDR3aa: CASTSWGSGEQYF
j_gene: TRBJ2-2; d_gene: TRBD2; abundance: .; v_gene: TRBV5-4; CDR3nt: TGTGCCAGCAGCTTGGCCCTAGCGGCTCAAACCGGGGAGCTGTTTTTT; CDR3aa: CASSLALAAQTGELFF
j_gene: TRBJ2-3; d_gene: TRBD2; abundance: .; v_gene: TRBV4-3; CDR3nt: TGCGCCAGCAGCCAAGGCTCTAGCGGGGGGGCCGCAGATACGCAGTATTTT; CDR3aa: CASSQGSSGGAADTQYF
j_gene: TRBJ2-5; d_gene: .; abundance: .; v_gene: TRBV19; CDR3nt: TGTGCCAGTAGTATAGGCATCCAAGAGACCCAGTACTTC; CDR3aa: CASSIGIQETQYF
j_gene: TRBJ2-1; d_gene: .; abundance: .; v_gene: TRBV28; CDR3nt: TGTGCCAGCAGTTTAAAGAATGAGCAGTTCTTC; CDR3aa: CASSLKNEQFF
j_gene: TRBJ1-2; d_gene: TRBD1; abundance: .; v_gene: TRBV2; CDR3nt: TGTGCCAGCAGTGCCGGGACAGTTAGCACCTTC; CDR3aa: CASSAGTVSTF
j_gene: TRBJ2-1; d_gene: TRBD2; abundance: .; v_gene: TRBV7-2; CDR3nt: TGTGCCAGCAGCGCCGCTCGAGGGACTAGCTATCTCCGGGATGAGCAGTTCTTC; CDR3aa: CASSAARGTSYLRDEQFF
j_gene: TRBJ2-4; d_gene: TRBD1; abundance: .; v_gene: TRBV6-5; CDR3nt: TGTGCCAGCGGACAGACAGGGCGAAACATTCAGTACTTC; CDR3aa: CASGQTGRNIQYF
j_gene: TRBJ1-5; d_gene: TRBD1; abundance: .; v_gene: TRBV15; CDR3nt: TGTGCCACCAGCAGCTCCACAGGGGGCCGTCAGCCCCAGCATTTT; CDR3aa: CATSSSTGGRQPQHF
j_gene: TRBJ2-7; d_gene: .; abundance: .; v_gene: TRBV11-2; CDR3nt: TGTGCCAGCAGCCGTGCCCGAATGGAGCAGTACTTC; CDR3aa: CASSRARMEQYF
j_gene: TRBJ1-4; d_gene: TRBD1; abundance: .; v_gene: TRBV28; CDR3nt: TGTGCCAGCAGCCTACAGGGGGTTGGCGAAAAACTGTTTTTT; CDR3aa: CASSLQGVGEKLFF
j_gene: TRBJ2-3; d_gene: .; abundance: .; v_gene: TRBV6-2/TRBV6-3; CDR3nt: TGTGCCAGCAGTTATAAACAGAGCACAGATACGCAGTATTTT; CDR3aa: CASSYKQSTDTQYF
j_gene: TRBJ1-5; d_gene: .; abundance: once; v_gene: TRBV4-1; CDR3nt: TGCGCCAGCAGCCAAGGATTCGGCTACCCCAATCAGCCCCAGCATTTT; CDR3aa: CASSQGFGYPNQPQHF
j_gene: TRBJ2-1; d_gene: .; abundance: .; v_gene: TRBV11-2; CDR3nt: TGTGCCAGCAGCTTAGTTGGGGGGCTGATAAGCTCCTACAATGAGCAGTTCTTC; CDR3aa: CASSLVGGLISSYNEQFF
j_gene: TRBJ1-1; d_gene: .; abundance: .; v_gene: TRBV13; CDR3nt: TGTGCCAGCAGTTATGCGGGGGGAAGCACTGAAGCTTTCTTT; CDR3aa: CASSYAGGSTEAFF
j_gene: TRBJ2-3; d_gene: TRBD1; abundance: .; v_gene: TRBV6-5; CDR3nt: TGTGCCAGCAGTTTACCCGACAGGGCGGATACGCAGTATTTT; CDR3aa: CASSLPDRADTQYF
j_gene: TRBJ1-2; d_gene: .; abundance: .; v_gene: TRBV20-1; CDR3nt: TGCAGTGCTAGATGGCAGACCTATGGCTACACCTTC; CDR3aa: CSARWQTYGYTF
j_gene: TRBJ2-7; d_gene: TRBD2; abundance: .; v_gene: TRBV12-3/TRBV12-4; CDR3nt: TGTGCCAGCTCCAAGACTAGCGGACCTCCTTCGGAGCAGTACTTC; CDR3aa: CASSKTSGPPSEQYF
j_gene: TRBJ1-5; d_gene: .; abundance: .; v_gene: TRBV19; CDR3nt: TGTGCCAGTAGCACAGCGACAGCGTATAGCAATCAGCCCCAGCATTTT; CDR3aa: CASSTATAYSNQPQHF
j_gene: TRBJ1-2; d_gene: .; abundance: .; v_gene: TRBV29-1; CDR3nt: TGCATCTCTTGGACCTCAGAGGTCTATGGCTACACCTTC; CDR3aa: CISWTSEVYGYTF
j_gene: TRBJ2-7; d_gene: TRBD2; abundance: .; v_gene: TRBV6-2/TRBV6-3; CDR3nt: TGTGCCAGCAGTGACGGACTAGCGGGGGGGTACGAGCAGTACTTC; CDR3aa: CASSDGLAGGYEQYF
j_gene: TRBJ2-5; d_gene: .; abundance: once; v_gene: TRBV29-1; CDR3nt: TGCAGCGTGGGAAGATACCAAGAGACCCAGTACTTC; CDR3aa: CSVGRYQETQYF
j_gene: TRBJ1-2; d_gene: .; abundance: .; v_gene: TRBV5-1; CDR3nt: TGCGCCAGCAGCCGAGACAGAGGGAGTAACTATGGCTACACCTTC; CDR3aa: CASSRDRGSNYGYTF
j_gene: TRBJ2-7; d_gene: .; abundance: .; v_gene: TRBV7-9; CDR3nt: TGTGCCAGCAGCACCCGACTCGAGCAGTACTTC; CDR3aa: CASSTRLEQYF
j_gene: TRBJ2-1; d_gene: .; abundance: .; v_gene: TRBV3-1; CDR3nt: TGTGCCAGCAGCCAAGAATTGCGAAATGAGCAGTTCTTC; CDR3aa: CASSQELRNEQFF
j_gene: TRBJ2-1; d_gene: .; abundance: .; v_gene: TRBV2; CDR3nt: TGTGCCAGCAGTGAACGCAATGAGCAGTTCTTC; CDR3aa: CASSERNEQFF
j_gene: TRBJ1-5; d_gene: .; abundance: .; v_gene: TRBV6-2/TRBV6-3; CDR3nt: TGTGCCAGCAAGATCGGGGGGCGGCAGCCCCAGCATTTT; CDR3aa: CASKIGGRQPQHF
j_gene: TRBJ1-2; d_gene: .; abundance: .; v_gene: TRBV5-6; CDR3nt: TGTGCCAGCAGCTTGGGCAGTATTAACTATGGCTACACCTTC; CDR3aa: CASSLGSINYGYTF
j_gene: TRBJ2-1; d_gene: .; abundance: .; v_gene: TRBV12-3/TRBV12-4; CDR3nt: TGTGCCAGCAGGTCGGGGAGCTCCTACAATGAGCAGTTCTTC; CDR3aa: CASRSGSSYNEQFF
j_gene: TRBJ2-5; d_gene: .; abundance: .; v_gene: TRBV7-2; CDR3nt: TGTGCCAGCAGCTCCCTAAAAGAGACCCAGTACTTC; CDR3aa: CASSSLKETQYF
j_gene: TRBJ1-3; d_gene: .; abundance: .; v_gene: TRBV4-1; CDR3nt: TGCGCCAGCACCTCTTTAATGACCTCTGGAAACACCATATATTTT; CDR3aa: CASTSLMTSGNTIYF
j_gene: TRBJ1-2; d_gene: .; abundance: .; v_gene: TRBV2; CDR3nt: TGTGCCAGCAGCCCGGCCCGGGGGTTTTATGGCTACACCTTC; CDR3aa: CASSPARGFYGYTF
j_gene: TRBJ1-1; d_gene: TRBD1; abundance: .; v_gene: TRBV20-1; CDR3nt: TGCAGTGCTAGGAGCACAGGACAGGGTGACACTGAAGCTTTCTTT; CDR3aa: CSARSTGQGDTEAFF
j_gene: TRBJ1-2; d_gene: .; abundance: .; v_gene: TRBV19; CDR3nt: TGTGCCAGTAGTATGACAGAAGGCTACACCTTC; CDR3aa: CASSMTEGYTF
j_gene: TRBJ2-5; d_gene: TRBD2; abundance: .; v_gene: TRBV20-1; CDR3nt: TGCAGTGCTATTAAATCTAGCGGCCAAGAGACCCAGTACTTC; CDR3aa: CSAIKSSGQETQYF
j_gene: TRBJ1-6; d_gene: .; abundance: .; v_gene: TRBV7-9; CDR3nt: TGTGCCAGCAGCTCCGTCGTCCGGGATGAACCCCTCCACTTT; CDR3aa: CASSSVVRDEPLHF
j_gene: TRBJ2-7; d_gene: TRBD2; abundance: .; v_gene: TRBV30; CDR3nt: TGTGCCTGGAACCGACTAGCGGGGGGCCCTCATTCCTACGAGCAGTACTTC; CDR3aa: CAWNRLAGGPHSYEQYF
j_gene: TRBJ2-7; d_gene: .; abundance: .; v_gene: TRBV20-1; CDR3nt: TGCAGTGCTTTAGGATGGGGAGGGGCAGGGGGCAGGTACGAGCAGTACTTC; CDR3aa: CSALGWGGAGGRYEQYF
j_gene: TRBJ1-2; d_gene: TRBD1; abundance: .; v_gene: TRBV3-1; CDR3nt: TGTGCCAGCAGCCCCGGACAGGGATGGGATGGCTACACCTTC; CDR3aa: CASSPGQGWDGYTF
j_gene: TRBJ1-5; d_gene: .; abundance: .; v_gene: TRBV18; CDR3nt: TGTGCCAGCTCACCACCGCAACAGCCGAATCAGCCCCAGCATTTT; CDR3aa: CASSPPQQPNQPQHF
j_gene: TRBJ1-1; d_gene: .; abundance: .; v_gene: TRBV6-2/TRBV6-3; CDR3nt: TGTGCCAGCAGTTACTCCGGGACGGTGAACACTGAAGCTTTCTTT; CDR3aa: CASSYSGTVNTEAFF
j_gene: TRBJ2-2; d_gene: .; abundance: .; v_gene: TRBV7-7; CDR3nt: TGTGCTAGCAGCTTAACAACATTCCCAACCGGGGAGCTGTTTTTT; CDR3aa: CASSLTTFPTGELFF